The 23 T cell receptor beta chains below all came from one sample that was sequenced in a study of blood T cells in healthy people across ages. Then a second PCR, running about 7 to 11 cycles, was carried out with a sample-barcoded 5' primer and a J-beta primer mix. Each CDR3 protein is one row after TCRdb ran MiXCR on the 5' RACE reads. The sample records 700,000 to 950,000 distinct CDR3 sequences, roughly 45% being singletons. Sample: blood. These receptors originate from a woman in her sixties or seventies in good health.

The chain combines TRBV30 with TRBJ1-2; weak D call: TRBD1 (5 bases). V was pared by 4 bases and J by 0 bases, with 6 bases between. The CDR3 is 12 residues long. Germline assignment: CDR1 GTSNPN and CDR2 SVGIG (reference sequence). CDR3 protein: CAWIGANYGYTF. CDR3 bases: TGTGCCTGGATAGGGGCTAACTATGGCTACACCTTC.

The rearrangement uses TRBV12-3 or TRBV12-4 and TRBJ2-1; the D gene is possibly TRBD1 (6 bases). The germline V and J ends were trimmed by 3 bases and 4 bases, with 13 bases remaining between them. This CDR3 is 15 amino acids long. CDR3 in DNA: TGTGCCAGCAGTTTGGCAGGGGTCGTTTACAATGAGCAGTTCTTC. It is translated as CASSLAGVVYNEQFF.

The rearrangement links TRBV5-4 to TRBJ2-7; 9 positions match TRBD2. This CDR3 region has 15 residues. V trimming: 4 bases; J trimming: 7 bases; junction bases outside the gene matches: 12. CDR1 SGHNT and CDR2 YYREEE come from the germline V gene (reference sequence). The CDR3 loop is CASSPGTSWIEEQYF. The CDR3 DNA sequence: TGTGCCAGCAGCCCCGGGACTAGCTGGATAGAGGAGCAGTACTTC.

On this clonotype: A read error may explain this, as a much larger clone is one base away. The chain combines TRBV7-2 with TRBJ2-7; D may be TRBD2 (6 bases). From germline, CDR1 is SGHTA and CDR2 FQGNSA. V was trimmed by 5 bases and J by 1 base, leaving 12 bases between them. This CDR3 contains 14 residues. This CDR3 reads CASSDGSISYEQYF. The CDR3 nucleotides read TGTGCCAGCAGCGACGGGAGTATATCCTACGAGCAGTACTTC. The entire variable domain, with the rest obtained from reference TRBV7-2 and TRBJ2-7, is as follows: GAGVSQSPSNKVTEKGKDVELRCDPISGHTALYWYRQSLGQGLEFLIYFQGNSAPDKSGLPSDRFSAERTGGSVSTLTIQRTQQEDSAVYLCASSDGSISYEQYFGPGTRLTVT.

This clonotype was seen more than once but under ten times. The chain recombines TRBV6-2 or TRBV6-3 with TRBJ1-1; D is undetermined. Germline V gene sequence: CDR1 MNHEY, CDR2 SVGEGT. The CDR3 extends over 14 amino acids. Trimming stripped 6 bases from V and 5 bases from J, with 16 bases between. CDR3: CASSLLSSGTEAFF. CDR3 in DNA: TGTGCCAGCAGCCTTCTTTCGAGCGGGACTGAAGCTTTCTTT.

V usage is TRBV28 and J usage is TRBJ1-4; no clear D. The V gene's germline CDR1 is MDHEN and CDR2 SYDVKM. The CDR3 has 17 residues. V lost 6 bases, J lost 8 bases, and 25 bases lay in between. Here the CDR3 reads CASSNPFLLVEDEKLFF. The DNA for the CDR3 is TGTGCCAGCAGCAACCCCTTCCTACTCGTTGAGGACGAAAAACTGTTTTTT.

This clonotype appeared once. The chain recombines TRBV27 with TRBJ2-1; TRBD1 matches at 12 bases. The better agreement between TRBJ2-7 and the DNA end casts doubt on the J call. Germline CDR1 is MNHEY and CDR2 is SMNVEV (reference sequence). The CDR3 covers 17 residues. The CDR3 DNA is TGTGCCAGCAGTGGTATCGATGTGGGACAGGGGGCCGGGGAGCAGTACTTC. This sequence encodes CASSGIDVGQGAGEQYF.

This clonotype was found many times. The V and J genes are TRBV2 and TRBJ2-1, with 14 bases matching TRBD2. CDR3 length: 15 residues. Germline V gene data show CDR1 as SNHLY and CDR2 as FYNNEI. Losses at the gene ends were 6 bases for V and 7 bases for J; bases not matched to a gene: 5. The chain's CDR3 is CASRAGLAGGNEQFF. CDR3 nucleotide sequence: TGTGCCAGCAGGGCAGGACTAGCGGGGGGTAATGAGCAGTTCTTC.

The chain combines TRBV5-1 with TRBJ2-1; D call uncertain. The CDR3 has 13 amino acids. CDR1 and CDR2 from the germline V gene are SGHRS and YFSETQ. V lost 4 bases, J lost 5 bases, and 10 bases lay in between. CDR3 region: CASSHGPDNEQFF. CDR3 in DNA: TGCGCCAGCAGCCATGGGCCAGACAATGAGCAGTTCTTC.

This clonotype was seen only once. The chain links TRBV29-1 to TRBJ2-1; D is possibly TRBD1 (6 bases). V dropped 5 bases and J dropped 12 bases, with 17 bases sitting between them. The CDR3 sequence is 12 residues long. Germline lookup yields CDR1 SQVTM and CDR2 ANQGSEA. The CDR3 DNA reads as TGCAGCGTTCAGGGGACGGTTGGGGTGCAGTTCTTC. Translation gives CSVQGTVGVQFF.

The chain joins TRBV20-1 to TRBJ2-5, with TRBD1 identical over 8 bases. With V trimmed by 3 bases and J by 11 bases, 20 bases remained unmatched. CDR1 is DFQATT and CDR2 is SNEGSKA in the germline V gene (reference sequence). The CDR3 length is 16 residues. This chain's CDR3 is CSARLSGGGPYNEQYF. The CDR3 nucleotides read TGCAGTGCTAGGCTGTCAGGGGGCGGGCCCTACAATGAGCAGTACTTC.

The CDR3 DNA reads TGTGCCAGCAGCCCAGGGGGCGGAATTAACCAGTACTTC. Protein: CASSPGGGINQYF. The rearrangement joins TRBV12-3 or TRBV12-4 to TRBJ2-5; 8 bases align to TRBD1. Trimming took 6 bases from V and 10 from J; bases not matched to a gene: 10. This CDR3 spans 13 amino acids.

V is TRBV12-3 or TRBV12-4 and J is TRBJ1-2, with D possibly matching TRBD1 (6 bases). V lost 5 bases and J 8 bases, leaving 18 bases between the germline ends. The CDR3 is 14 amino acids. The CDR3 protein is CASSPTPTGLGYTF. CDR3 bases: TGTGCCAGCAGTCCCACTCCGACAGGCCTGGGCTACACCTTC.

The chain couples TRBV10-2 to TRBJ1-2; D is ambiguous. Germline CDR1 and CDR2: WSHSY and SAAADI. V shed 0 bases and J shed 1 base, with 12 bases lying between them. The CDR3 consists of 16 residues. The CDR3 sequence: CASSESPGELNYGYTF. The CDR3 DNA follows: TGCGCCAGCAGTGAGTCGCCAGGTGAACTTAACTATGGCTACACCTTC.

V and J are TRBV18 and TRBJ2-3; D may be TRBD1 (5 bases). The V end lost 3 bases, the J end lost 2 bases, and 9 bases lay between the germline ends. Germline V gene sequence: CDR1 KGHSH, CDR2 LQKENI. The CDR3 has 14 amino acids. The CDR3 nucleotides are TGTGCCAGCTCACCGGCAGGGTTCACAGATACGCAGTATTTT. This codes for CASSPAGFTDTQYF.

V gene TRBV27 combines with J gene TRBJ1-5; 8 nucleotides agree with TRBD1. Germline V gene lookup returns CDR1 MNHEY and CDR2 SMNVEV (reference sequence). The V segment lost 6 bases and the J segment 3 bases; nucleotides outside the gene matches: 4. The length of the CDR3 is 14 residues. The DNA for the CDR3 is TGTGCCAGCAGGCCGGGACAGGCCAATCAGCCCCAGCATTTT. Its protein product is CASRPGQANQPQHF.

The chain carries TRBV12-3 or TRBV12-4 and TRBJ1-2, with a possible D match to TRBD1 (5 bases). Trimming took off 9 bases at V and 4 bases at J, with 21 bases between the two ends. This CDR3 comprises 15 residues. CDR3 sequence (DNA): TGTGCCAGTAGTCACGGGGGGTCATCCCTCTATGGCTACACCTTC. Protein product: CASSHGGSSLYGYTF.

J is TRBJ1-4 and V is TRBV4-3; D gene uncertain. Germline CDR1 and CDR2: LGHNA and YSLEER. The length of the CDR3 is 12 residues. The V gene lost 2 bases and the J gene lost 2 bases, with 0 bases spanning the gap. CDR3 residues: CASSQTNEKLFF. In DNA, the CDR3 is TGCGCCAGCAGCCAAACTAATGAAAAACTGTTTTTT.

V usage is TRBV6-1 and J usage is TRBJ2-7, with 10 bases matching TRBD1. Per the germline V gene, CDR1 is MNHNS and CDR2 is SASEGT. The CDR3 runs 13 residues. The V segment lost 6 bases and the J segment 3 bases; nucleotides outside the gene matches: 2. The CDR3 loop reads CASSGTGVYEQYF. CDR3 bases: TGTGCCAGCAGCGGGACAGGGGTCTACGAGCAGTACTTC.

In its sample, this clonotype was seen a few times. This sequence joins TRBV12-3 or TRBV12-4 and TRBJ2-5, with TRBD1 matching over 7 bases. The CDR3 totals 14 residues. V trimming: 6 bases; J trimming: 2 bases; junction bases outside the gene matches: 6. CDR3 DNA sequence: TGTGCCAGCAGCCACAGGGGAACTCAAGAGACCCAGTACTTC. It codes for CASSHRGTQETQYF.

This clonotype has more than one count but fewer than ten. This chain uses TRBV5-6 with TRBJ2-7, with no clear D. Per the germline V gene, CDR1 is SGHDT and CDR2 is YYEEEE. This CDR3 spans 14 amino acids. With 2 bases removed from V and 0 bases from J, the gap between germline ends came to 9 bases. The CDR3 sequence: CASSFYTSSYEQYF. The CDR3 nucleotides are TGTGCCAGCAGCTTCTATACGAGCTCCTACGAGCAGTACTTC.

This clonotype has a handful of counts. This rearrangement joins TRBV27 to TRBJ1-2; D possibly corresponds to TRBD1 (5 bases). The V and J ends lost 3 bases and 5 bases respectively, with 13 bases between them. The germline V gene has CDR1 MNHEY and CDR2 SMNVEV (reference sequence). The length of the CDR3 is 14 residues. Here the CDR3 DNA reads TGTGCCAGCAGTTTTACGGGGCGCAGATATGGCTACACCTTC. Its protein product is CASSFTGRRYGYTF.

The chain recombines TRBV18 with TRBJ2-1, with 9 bases fitting TRBD2. The CDR3 has 17 amino acids. The V segment lost 2 bases and the J segment 4 bases; nucleotides outside the gene matches: 9. In germline, CDR1 is KGHSH, CDR2 LQKENI. CDR3 amino acids: CASSPRPSGTGYNEQFF. CDR3 DNA sequence: TGTGCCAGCTCACCAAGGCCTAGCGGGACGGGGTACAATGAGCAGTTCTTC.